This T cell receptor (beta chain) was sequenced for a study of Graves' ophthalmopathy and Graves' hyperthyroidism (dated by TCRdb to 2016 to 2019). For context, the study as a whole: Peripheral blood was collected at initial diagnosis, before any treatment. In total, 135 blood samples were TCR-sequenced: approximately 40 ophthalmopathy, some 75 hyperthyroidism and about 17 hyperthyroidism-to-ophthalmopathy patients. To tell Graves' ophthalmopathy apart from Graves' hyperthyroidism, and to predict which patients would progress to ophthalmopathy, the study relied on TCR beta repertoire signatures. Once sampling was done, hyperthyroidism patients were given methimazole at a starting dose of 30 mg daily, while ophthalmopathy patients were given high-dose intravenous methylprednisolone. An independent validation cohort comprised around 19 hyperthyroidism patients and some 16 patients who later progressed from hyperthyroidism to ophthalmopathy. To explore V-J signatures distinguishing ophthalmopathy from hyperthyroidism, a discovery set of about 99 patients (about 43 ophthalmopathy, some 55 stable hyperthyroidism) was enrolled. T-cell repertoires of thyroid tissue and blood were compared in over 5 hyperthyroidism patients. Beyond this particular receptor, the publication reports: In validation, the model predicted ophthalmopathy progression with over 60% sensitivity and about 77% specificity; about a dozen predicted patients were CT-confirmed with GO in a median of approximately six months. Sample size was not predetermined statistically, and investigators were not blinded to group allocation. Among expanded thyroid clonotypes with frequency above 0.001, most also showed up in blood, which suggests that blood repertoires may reflect the thyroid immune response. Ophthalmopathy was separated from stable hyperthyroidism by the 13-signature model with roughly 87% sensitivity and about 81% specificity in cross-validation and with 80%/75% in the test set.

Ophthalmopathy patients had moderately to severely active disease, Clinical Activity Score of at least 3, NOSPECS grade of at least 4, and disease duration under 3 months. Anyone with other autoimmune diseases, uncontrolled infections, pregnancy or lactation was excluded from the study. Clinical symptoms, serum thyroxine, TRAb, thyroid ultrasound and orbital computed tomography were used for diagnosis. Ficoll-Paque density gradient centrifugation was used to isolate PBMCs from approximately 10 ml of fresh peripheral blood. Total RNA was extracted with Trizol reagent and quality-checked on an Agilent 2100 Bioanalyzer. For repertoire sequencing, the TCR beta CDR3 regions were amplified from RNA transcripts. A first-round RT-PCR used HTBI primers with the Qiagen OneStep RT-PCR kit, followed by a second-round multiplex PCR, size selection and purification. Sequencing of the libraries was carried out on an Illumina HiSeq2000 in paired-end mode with 100 bp reads. In the original analysis: SOAPnuke was used to process the reads, throwing out any read that had adapters, had uncalled bases, had a mean Phred below 15, or lacked an exact constant-primer or identifier match. COPE v1.2.5 was used to merge the high-quality paired reads. Each unique nucleotide sequence was defined as a clonotype, and clonotypes were aligned to IMGT TRB V, D and J references with MiTCR v1.1. Analysis was restricted to V-J combinations with a frequency above 0.0001, which covered about 99% of repertoires. A TCR clonal expansion and chaos score per V-J combination was defined as the ratio of F50 clonal expansion to chaos observed in the TCRdist matrix. Welch's t-statistics and random forest were used to reduce features to approximately 13 V-J combinations, which were fed into a naive Bayes classifier. The similarity between thyroid and blood repertoires was quantified using the Morisita-Horn index. TCRdb cleaned the public reads at Q25 with fastp, built clones with MiXCR and kept in-frame beta chains. Entries that share a CDR3 protein sequence are merged under the most common genes and DNA. The V and J calls, along with clone size, are taken from TCRdb and not from the paper's own processing. The sample data list 600,000 to 700,000 distinct CDR3 sequences, and roughly two fifths of these were observed just once. The ten largest clonotypes hold over 2.5% of the sample.

Concerning this clonotype: Its binding antigen is unknown. Base qualities are not provided; no much larger clone lies one nucleotide away.

The receptor comes from an adult man with Graves' ophthalmopathy. Sample: peripheral blood.

The CDR3 protein is CSGLQETQYF. The bases read TGCAGCGGACTGCAGGAGACCCAGTACTTC. This sequence uses TRBV29-1 and TRBJ2-5; the D gene is not confidently resolved. The trim is 7 bases for V and 5 bases for J, with a gap of 8 bases between the germline ends. From the cysteine through the phenylalanine, the CDR3 covers 10 amino acids. CDR3 DNA is the only sequence kept; it has 30 bases, read in frame from the first base. Per the germline V gene, SQVTM is the CDR1 and ANQGSEA is the CDR2.